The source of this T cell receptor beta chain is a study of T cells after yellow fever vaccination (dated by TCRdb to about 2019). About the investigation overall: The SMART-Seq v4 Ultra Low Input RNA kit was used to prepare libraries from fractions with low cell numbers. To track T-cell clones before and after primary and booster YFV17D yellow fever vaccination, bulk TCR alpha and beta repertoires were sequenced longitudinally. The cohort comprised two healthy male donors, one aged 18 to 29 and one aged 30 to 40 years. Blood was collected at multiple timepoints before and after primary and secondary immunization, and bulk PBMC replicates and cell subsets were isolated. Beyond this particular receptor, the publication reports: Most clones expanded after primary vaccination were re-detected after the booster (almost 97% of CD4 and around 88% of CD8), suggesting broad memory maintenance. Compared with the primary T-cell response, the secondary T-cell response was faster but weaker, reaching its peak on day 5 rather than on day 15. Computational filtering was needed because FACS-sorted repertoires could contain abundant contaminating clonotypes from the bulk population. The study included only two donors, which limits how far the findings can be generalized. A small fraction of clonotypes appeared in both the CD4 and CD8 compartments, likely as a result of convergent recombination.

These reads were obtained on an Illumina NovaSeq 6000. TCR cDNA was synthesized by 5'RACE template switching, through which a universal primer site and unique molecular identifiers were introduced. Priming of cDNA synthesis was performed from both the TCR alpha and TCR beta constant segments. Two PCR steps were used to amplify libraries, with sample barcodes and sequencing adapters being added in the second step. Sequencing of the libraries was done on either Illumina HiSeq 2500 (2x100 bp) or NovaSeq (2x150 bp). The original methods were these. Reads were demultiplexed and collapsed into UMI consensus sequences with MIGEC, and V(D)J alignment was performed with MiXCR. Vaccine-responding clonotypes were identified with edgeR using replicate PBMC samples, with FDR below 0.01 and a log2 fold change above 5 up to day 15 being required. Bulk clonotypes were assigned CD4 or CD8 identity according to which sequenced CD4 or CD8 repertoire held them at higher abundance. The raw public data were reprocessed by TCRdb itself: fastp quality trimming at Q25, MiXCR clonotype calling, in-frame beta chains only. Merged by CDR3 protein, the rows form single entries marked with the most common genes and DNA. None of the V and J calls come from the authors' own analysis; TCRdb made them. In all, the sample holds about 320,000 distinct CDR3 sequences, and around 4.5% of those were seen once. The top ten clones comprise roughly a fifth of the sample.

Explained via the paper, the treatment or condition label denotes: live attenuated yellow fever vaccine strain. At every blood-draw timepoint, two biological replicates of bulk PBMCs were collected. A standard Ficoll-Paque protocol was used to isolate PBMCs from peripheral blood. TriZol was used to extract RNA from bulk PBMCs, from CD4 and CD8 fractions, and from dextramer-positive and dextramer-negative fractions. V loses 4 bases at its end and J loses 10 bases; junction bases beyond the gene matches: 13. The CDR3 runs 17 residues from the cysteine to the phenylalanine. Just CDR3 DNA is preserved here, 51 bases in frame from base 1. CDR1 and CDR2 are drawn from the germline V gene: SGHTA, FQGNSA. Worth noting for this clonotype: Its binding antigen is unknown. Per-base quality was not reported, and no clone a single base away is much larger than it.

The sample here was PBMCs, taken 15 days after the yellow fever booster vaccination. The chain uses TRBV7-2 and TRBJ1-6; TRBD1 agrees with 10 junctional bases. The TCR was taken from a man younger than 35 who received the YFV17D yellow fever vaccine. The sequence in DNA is TGTGCCAGCAGCTCTCCGGGACAGGGGTTCGGGCAATCACCCCTCCACTTT. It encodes CASSSPGQGFGQSPLHF.